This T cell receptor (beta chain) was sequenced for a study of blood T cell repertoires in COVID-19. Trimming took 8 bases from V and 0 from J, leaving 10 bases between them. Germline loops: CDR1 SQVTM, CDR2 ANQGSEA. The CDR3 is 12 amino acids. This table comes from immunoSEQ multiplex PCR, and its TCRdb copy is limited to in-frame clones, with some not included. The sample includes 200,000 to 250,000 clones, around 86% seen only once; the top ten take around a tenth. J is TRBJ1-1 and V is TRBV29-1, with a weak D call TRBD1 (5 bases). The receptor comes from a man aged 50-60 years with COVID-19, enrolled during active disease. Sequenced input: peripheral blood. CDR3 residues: CSTQGMNTEAFF. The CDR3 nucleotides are TGCAGCACCCAGGGAATGAACACTGAAGCTTTCTTT.